Listed below are T cell receptor beta chains from one sample, sequenced in a study of blood T cells in healthy people across ages. TCRdb ran MiXCR on the 5' RACE reads and lists one entry per CDR3 protein. The sample contains 870,000 or so distinct CDR3 sequences, around 30% of which appear only once. The material sequenced was blood. The receptor source for this set is a woman aged 80 or older in good health. CDR3s include the opening cysteine and the closing phenylalanine or tryptophan. A D gene is named only where the DNA matches it firmly. Expanded clones are given a class, and other clones once, few, many or no size at all.

clone_size d_call j_call v_call cdr3_nt cdr3_aa
- - TRBJ1-2 TRBV6-2/TRBV6-3 TGTGCCAGCAGCCTTCGGGGGGATGGTGGCTGCACCTTC CASSLRGDGGCTF
once - TRBJ2-4 TRBV5-1 TGCGCCAGCAGCGGGCGGGGCTCCCCTACGATGAGGCAGCAGTACTTC CASSGRGSPTMRQQYF
- TRBD2 TRBJ2-3 TRBV20-1 TGCAGTGCTAGAGGAGGACTAGAGTCTTTAGATACGCAGTATTTT CSARGGLESLDTQYF
- - TRBJ1-1 TRBV14 TGTGCCAGCAGCCTAGAACAGAATTTGATAACTGAAGCTTTCTTT CASSLEQNLITEAFF
- - TRBJ2-7 TRBV20-1 TGCAGTGCAACACAGGGTAGGGATGAGCAGTACTTC CSATQGRDEQYF
- - TRBJ2-7 TRBV11-2 TGTGCCAGCAGTCCCTATATTACCTACGAGCAGTACTTC CASSPYITYEQYF
many TRBD2 TRBJ2-3 TRBV6-6 TGTGCCAGCAGCCCAACTAGCGGGGTGACAGATACGCAGTATTTT CASSPTSGVTDTQYF
- TRBD1 TRBJ1-2 TRBV5-4 TGTGCCAGCAGCTCCCCCAACCTGGACAGGGGGAATGGCTACACCTTC CASSSPNLDRGNGYTF
many TRBD2 TRBJ2-7 TRBV20-1 TGCAGTGCTAGAGACCGTGTGGGACTAGCGAACTCCTACGAGCAGTACTTC CSARDRVGLANSYEQYF
- TRBD1 TRBJ1-2 TRBV7-9 TGTGCCAGCAGCTCTATGGCTACCGGGACAGGGGTGAACTATGGCTACACCTTC CASSSMATGTGVNYGYTF
many TRBD2 TRBJ2-1 TRBV19 TGTGCCAGTAAGGGCCCAGCGGGGGGAACCTACAATGAGCAGTTCTTC CASKGPAGGTYNEQFF
many - TRBJ2-5 TRBV5-1 TGCGCCAGCAGCTTGGGACTATCCGAAGAGACCCAGTACTTC CASSLGLSEETQYF
- - TRBJ2-1 TRBV5-1 TGCGCCAGCAGCTTGGTTTCCCCAGTGGTCAATGAGCAGTTCTTC CASSLVSPVVNEQFF
many - TRBJ2-3 TRBV6-2/TRBV6-3 TGTGCCAGCAGTTACTGGAGAACCCACACAGATACGCAGTATTTT CASSYWRTHTDTQYF
many - TRBJ2-5 TRBV6-1 TGTGCCAGCAACCGGGGGGCCCAAGAGACCCAGTACTTC CASNRGAQETQYF
- TRBD2 TRBJ2-1 TRBV4-1 TGCGCCAGCAGCCAAGAGAAAGAGACTAGCGGGGGGAATGAGCAGTTCTTC CASSQEKETSGGNEQFF
- TRBD1 TRBJ1-1 TRBV29-1 TGCAGCGTTGAAGGCCGGACAGGGAACACTGAAGCTTTCTTT CSVEGRTGNTEAFF
few - TRBJ2-7 TRBV5-6 TGTGCCAGCAGCCTCAGGACACAGTACGAGCAGTACTTC CASSLRTQYEQYF
many TRBD1 TRBJ1-1 TRBV6-5 TGTGCCAGCAGACGGACAGGGAATATGAACACTGAAGCTTTCTTT CASRRTGNMNTEAFF
- - TRBJ1-5 TRBV18 TGTGCCAGCTCACCACCTCACGGGGGCACAGATACGCAGCATTTT CASSPPHGGTDTQHF
few TRBD2 TRBJ2-5 TRBV19 TGTGCCAGCAGTCTGACTAGCACCCAAGAGACCCAGTACTTC CASSLTSTQETQYF
- TRBD2 TRBJ2-1 TRBV7-2 TGTGCCAGCAGCTTAGATAGCGGGACTCGCACTACCTACAATGAGCAGTTCTTC CASSLDSGTRTTYNEQFF
- - TRBJ2-1 TRBV7-2 TGTGCCAGCAGCGGCTACAGCGAGCAGTTCTTC CASSGYSEQFF
- TRBD1 TRBJ2-7 TRBV6-1 TGTGCCAGCAGTTTCCCGGGACAGCGCTACGAGCAGTACTTC CASSFPGQRYEQYF
- - TRBJ2-3 TRBV20-1 TGCAGTGCAAAAGGGGCCCCGACGAGGGGCACAGATACGCAGTATTTT CSAKGAPTRGTDTQYF
few - TRBJ1-4 TRBV20-1 TGCAGTGCTAGTTCGGGGCTAAAACTGTTTTTT CSASSGLKLFF
- - TRBJ2-7 TRBV20-1 TGCAGTGCTAGTATTCCAGGGAGCTCCTACGAGCAGTACTTC CSASIPGSSYEQYF
many TRBD2 TRBJ2-3 TRBV3-1 TGTGCCAGCAGCCAAATCGCCAGGACTAGCGGAGTCACAGATACGCAGTATTTT CASSQIARTSGVTDTQYF
- - TRBJ1-1 TRBV7-8 TGTGCCAGCAGCTTAGTGCCAGGGGCTCGGACTGAAGCTTTCTTT CASSLVPGARTEAFF
- TRBD2 TRBJ2-5 TRBV5-6 TGTGCCAGCAGGCGGGGGGCAGTCCAAGAGACCCAGTACTTC CASRRGAVQETQYF
few - TRBJ2-2 TRBV20-1 TGCAGTGCTAGAGATTCCCCCACCGGGGAGCTGTTTTTT CSARDSPTGELFF
many - TRBJ1-2 TRBV29-1 TGCAGCGTTGAACCGGGAAGGGGCTATGGCTACACCTTC CSVEPGRGYGYTF
many - TRBJ2-5 TRBV5-1 TGCGCCAGCAGCTATGATAACCAAGAGACCCAGTACTTC CASSYDNQETQYF
many TRBD1 TRBJ2-5 TRBV20-1 TGCAGTGCTAGATCTCACAGGGGACAAGAGACCCAGTACTTC CSARSHRGQETQYF
many - TRBJ2-3 TRBV15 TGTGCCACCAGCAGAGATATTGAGGTCACAGATACGCAGTATTTT CATSRDIEVTDTQYF
many - TRBJ1-5 TRBV6-5 TGTGCCAGCAGTTACTCTTGGGATAGCAATCAGCCCCAGCATTTT CASSYSWDSNQPQHF
many TRBD1 TRBJ1-6 TRBV11-2 TGTGCCAGCAGTCCTCCCTACGGGACAGGGAACTCACCCCTCCACTTT CASSPPYGTGNSPLHF
- - TRBJ2-7 TRBV30 TGTGCCTGGGGATGGAAGTCCACCTACGAGCAGTACTTC CAWGWKSTYEQYF
few TRBD1 TRBJ1-1 TRBV7-9 TGTGCCAGCAGCCCGGACAGGGCTTGGGTGGAAGCTTTCTTT CASSPDRAWVEAFF
many - TRBJ2-5 TRBV7-2 TGTGCCAGCAGAGGTCCACCCTCCTTCCAAGAGACCCAGTACTTC CASRGPPSFQETQYF
many TRBD1 TRBJ2-1 TRBV29-1 TGCAGCGTTGTAACAGGGGTCGATGAGCAGTTCTTC CSVVTGVDEQFF